This TCR beta chain originates from a study of long-term antiretroviral therapy in people with HIV. General study points: Once patients were on ART, diversity went higher but still fell short of transplant donor controls.

Investigators performed immunoSEQ version v3.0 at survey level. Sequenced by immunoSEQ multiplex PCR; TCRdb stores in-frame clones only, minus some. The data show tens of thousands of clones, around 80% seen once. The ends were cut back, 3 bases at V and 3 bases at J, with 19 bases in the middle. The germline V gene encodes CDR1 SGHAT and CDR2 FQNNGV. The CDR3 runs to 17 residues. Per donor, a minimum of one pre-ART and a minimum of two post-ART PBMC samples were available. All participants with HIV were treated in the United States. In the case of this clone: Its antigen is still unknown.

The specimen was unsorted PBMCs, collected 3.1 years after starting antiretroviral therapy. V and J are TRBV11-2 and TRBJ2-3; D gene ambiguous. This TCR came from a woman aged 45-65 years with HIV. For the CDR3, the DNA is TGTGCCAGCAGCTTTATCTCGACCGCCATGGGGACAGATACGCAGTATTTT. It encodes CASSFISTAMGTDTQYF.